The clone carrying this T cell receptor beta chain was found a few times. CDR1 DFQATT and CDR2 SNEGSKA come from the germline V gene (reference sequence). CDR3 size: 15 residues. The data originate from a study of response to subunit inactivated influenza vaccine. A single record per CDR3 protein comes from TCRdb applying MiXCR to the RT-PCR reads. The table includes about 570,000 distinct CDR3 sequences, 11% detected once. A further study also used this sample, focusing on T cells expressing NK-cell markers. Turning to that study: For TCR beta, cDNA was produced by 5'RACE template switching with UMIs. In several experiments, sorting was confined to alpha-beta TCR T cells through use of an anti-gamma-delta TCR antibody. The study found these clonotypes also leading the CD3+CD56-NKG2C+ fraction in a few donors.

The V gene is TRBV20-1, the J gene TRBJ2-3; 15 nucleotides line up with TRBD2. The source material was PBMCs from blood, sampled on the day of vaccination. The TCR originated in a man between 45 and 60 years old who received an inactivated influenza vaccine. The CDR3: CKGLAGGLSTDTQYF. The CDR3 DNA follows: TGCAAGGGACTAGCGGGGGGCCTAAGCACAGATACGCAGTATTTT.